This record covers a single T cell receptor (beta chain). Those who participated ranged in age from roughly 18 to 100 years and resided in about two dozen US areas. Membership in each cohort depended on participant-reported clinical history. The data were taken from a study of blood T cell repertoires in COVID-19. Study-wide background: Samples taken during acute and convalescent COVID-19 were collected in the United States, Italy and Spain.

Original analysis: Reference gene primer amplification gave nucleated cell count estimates. The protocol was immunoSEQ multiplex PCR, while the TCRdb copy is restricted to in-frame clones and leaves out a portion. V and J calls and clone size come straight from that table; D and trimming were deduced from the DNA. The profile covers about 270,000 clones, with approximately 90% appearing a single time and roughly 4.3% taken by the ten largest. The TCR was taken from a woman in her twenties or thirties with acute COVID-19. Sequencing was done on a sample of PBMCs or T cells enriched from blood (not recorded which).

The CDR3 loop is CASSPGGANVLTF. The CDR3 DNA follows: TGTGCCAGCAGTCCCGGTGGGGCCAACGTCCTGACTTTC. The chain couples TRBV12-3 or TRBV12-4 to TRBJ2-6; D is undetermined. The CDR3 is 13 residues long. V was clipped by 5 bases and J by 3 bases, with 5 bases between them.